This TCR beta chain was identified in a study of post-analysis software for immune sequencing data. About the study: Courses of disease covered relapsing-remitting, secondary progressive and progressive-relapsing multiple sclerosis. Study results and caveats: TRBV5-6, TRBV5-1 and TRBV20-1 belonged to a set of roughly 5 TRBV segments that were more frequent in patients than controls.

CDR3 length equals 16 residues. Germline CDR1 is LGHNA and CDR2 is YNFKEQ. Trimming shortened V by 4 bases and J by 1 base, and 17 bases separated the two germline ends. With regard to this clonotype: Its antigen is unidentified.

Presence of unique molecular identifiers characterized the TCR beta cDNA libraries. One entry per CDR3 protein, called by TCRdb with MiXCR from the PCR reads. The sample holds 650,000 to 850,000 distinct CDR3 sequences, 53% seen once. The sequencing sample was made of blood. The clonotype originates from a girl aged 10 to 17 with multiple sclerosis. The chain combines TRBV4-2 with TRBJ2-7, with D perhaps given as TRBD1 or TRBD2 (6 bases each). The CDR3 region is CASSLGPRGASYEQYF. Written as DNA, the CDR3 is TGTGCCAGCAGCCTCGGACCAAGGGGGGCATCCTACGAGCAGTACTTC.